This TCR beta chain is from a study of blood T cell repertoires in COVID-19. About the study: Italy, Spain and the United States were the sources of the convalescent and acute COVID-19 samples. PBMCs, B-cell-depleted T cells, or T cells were the source of the cDNA or gDNA that made up the material.

V was pared by 0 bases and J by 7 bases, with 11 bases between. This CDR3 has 14 residues. The germline CDR1 and CDR2 sequences are SGHRS and YFSETQ. As handled by the study authors: Nucleated cell counts were estimated from reference gene primer amplification. Produced via immunoSEQ multiplex PCR; TCRdb's table is partial and in-frame only. The D gene and trimming were derived from the DNA, and the V and J assignments and clone size from that table. The sample includes around 160,000 clones, around 75% of them seen just once. This clone was seen only once. Material for sequencing was peripheral blood. The chain combines TRBV5-1 with TRBJ1-5; D call uncertain. The clonotype was recovered from a woman at least 80 years old with acute or convalescent COVID-19. The CDR3 is CASSLDPTGQPQHF. CDR3 DNA: TGCGCCAGCAGCTTGGACCCAACCGGGCAGCCCCAGCATTTT.